This TCR beta chain was identified in a study of a mutant IDH1 vaccine in newly diagnosed glioma. Study-wide results and limits: Whatever changes occurred in top peripheral T cell clonotypes seemed unrelated to pseudoprogression.

The CDR3 runs 13 residues. Germline CDR1 and CDR2: MGHRA and YSYEKL. Trimming removed 3 bases from V and 5 bases from J, with 10 bases in between. A word on this clone: Its specificity is not known.

Method: immunoSEQ multiplex PCR; TCRdb's copy keeps in-frame clones and lacks some. The sample has 60,000 to 75,000 clones, less than 85% seen once. Indicated time point: baseline, week 1 (first vaccination visit). Treatment meaning: pre-vaccination baseline after standard-of-care therapy. This sample comprised PBMCs, obtained from a glioma patient treated with radiotherapy, temozolomide or both. The rearrangement uses TRBV4-1 and TRBJ1-2; D is unresolved. The TCR originated in a man aged 45-60 years with glioma. The CDR3 DNA reads TGCGCCAGCAGCCAGGCGCCTTCGTATGGCTACACCTTC. Translating it yields CASSQAPSYGYTF.